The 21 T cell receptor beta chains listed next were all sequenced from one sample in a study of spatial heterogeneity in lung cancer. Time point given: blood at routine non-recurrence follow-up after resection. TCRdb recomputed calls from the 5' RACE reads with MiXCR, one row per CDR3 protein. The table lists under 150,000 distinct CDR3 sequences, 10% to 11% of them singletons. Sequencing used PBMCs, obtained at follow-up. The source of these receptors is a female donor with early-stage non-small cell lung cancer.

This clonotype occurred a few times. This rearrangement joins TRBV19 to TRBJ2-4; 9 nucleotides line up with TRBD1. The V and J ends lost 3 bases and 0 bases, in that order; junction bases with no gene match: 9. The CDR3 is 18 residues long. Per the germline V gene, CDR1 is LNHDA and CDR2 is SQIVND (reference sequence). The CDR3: CASSIRTGASLAKNIQYF. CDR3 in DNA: TGTGCCAGTAGTATTAGGACAGGGGCCTCATTAGCCAAAAACATTCAGTACTTC.

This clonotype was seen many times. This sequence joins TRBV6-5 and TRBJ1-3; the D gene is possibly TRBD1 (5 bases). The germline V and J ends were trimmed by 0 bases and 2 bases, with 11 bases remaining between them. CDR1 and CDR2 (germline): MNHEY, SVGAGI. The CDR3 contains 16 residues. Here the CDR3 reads CASSYSRRGPGNTIYF. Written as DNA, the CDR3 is TGTGCCAGCAGTTACTCGAGGAGGGGCCCTGGAAACACCATATATTTT.

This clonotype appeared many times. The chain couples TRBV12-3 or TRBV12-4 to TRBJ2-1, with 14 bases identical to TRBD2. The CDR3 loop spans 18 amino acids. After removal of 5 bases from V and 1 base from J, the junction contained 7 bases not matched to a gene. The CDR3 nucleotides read TGTGCCAGCAGTCAGGGACTAGCGGGGGAAGGGTCCTACAATGAGCAGTTCTTC. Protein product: CASSQGLAGEGSYNEQFF.

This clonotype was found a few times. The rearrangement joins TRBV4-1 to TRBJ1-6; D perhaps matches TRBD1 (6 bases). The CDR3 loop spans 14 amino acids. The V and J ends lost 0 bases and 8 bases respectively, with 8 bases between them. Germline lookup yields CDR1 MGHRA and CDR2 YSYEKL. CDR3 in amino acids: CASSQDQGYSPLHF. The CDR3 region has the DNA TGCGCCAGCAGCCAAGACCAGGGGTATTCACCCCTCCACTTT.

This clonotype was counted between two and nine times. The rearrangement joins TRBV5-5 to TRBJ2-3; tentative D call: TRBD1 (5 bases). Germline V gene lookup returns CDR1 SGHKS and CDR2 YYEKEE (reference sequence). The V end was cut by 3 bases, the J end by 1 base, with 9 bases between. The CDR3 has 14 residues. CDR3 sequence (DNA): TGTGCCAGCAGCTCTGGACATCGCACAGATACGCAGTATTTT. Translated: CASSSGHRTDTQYF.

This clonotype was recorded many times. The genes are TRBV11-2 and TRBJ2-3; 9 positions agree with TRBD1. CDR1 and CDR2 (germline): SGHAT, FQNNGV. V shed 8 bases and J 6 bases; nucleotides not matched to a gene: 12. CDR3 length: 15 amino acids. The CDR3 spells CASAGTGTGRDTQYF. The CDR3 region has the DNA TGTGCCAGCGCCGGGACCGGGACAGGGAGGGATACGCAGTATTTT.

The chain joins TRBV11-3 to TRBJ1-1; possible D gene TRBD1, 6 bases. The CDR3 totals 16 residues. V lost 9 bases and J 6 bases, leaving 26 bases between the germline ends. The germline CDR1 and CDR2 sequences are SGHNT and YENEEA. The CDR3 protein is CASRRFGWGRDSEAFF. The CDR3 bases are TGTGCCAGTCGGAGGTTTGGGTGGGGGCGCGATTCTGAAGCTTTCTTT.

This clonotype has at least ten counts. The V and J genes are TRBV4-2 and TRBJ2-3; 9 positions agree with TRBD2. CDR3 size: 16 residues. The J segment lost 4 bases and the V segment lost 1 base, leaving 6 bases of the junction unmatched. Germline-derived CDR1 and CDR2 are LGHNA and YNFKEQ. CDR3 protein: CASSQVPAGGADTQYF. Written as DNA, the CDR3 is TGTGCCAGCAGCCAAGTACCAGCGGGAGGAGCAGATACGCAGTATTTT.

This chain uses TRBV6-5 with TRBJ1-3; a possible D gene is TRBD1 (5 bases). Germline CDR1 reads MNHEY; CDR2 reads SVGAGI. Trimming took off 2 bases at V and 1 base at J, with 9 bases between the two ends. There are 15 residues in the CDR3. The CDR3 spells CASSYTRGSGNTIYF. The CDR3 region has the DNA TGTGCCAGCAGTTACACGAGGGGTTCTGGAAACACCATATATTTT.

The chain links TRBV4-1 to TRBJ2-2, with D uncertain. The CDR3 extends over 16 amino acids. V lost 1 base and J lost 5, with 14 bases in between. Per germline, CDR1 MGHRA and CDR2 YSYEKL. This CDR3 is CASSQANLIGTGELFF. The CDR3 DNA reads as TGCGCCAGCAGCCAAGCGAACCTCATCGGAACCGGGGAGCTGTTTTTT.

The CDR3 here is CASSPQGLGPEAFF. DNA of the CDR3: TGTGCCAGCAGTCCCCAGGGGCTCGGACCTGAAGCTTTCTTT. The chain combines TRBV6-5 with TRBJ1-1; possible D gene TRBD1, 6 bases. Trimming pared 5 bases from V and 6 bases from J, leaving 16 bases between. The CDR3 sequence is 14 residues long. Germline V gene sequence: CDR1 MNHEY, CDR2 SVGAGI.

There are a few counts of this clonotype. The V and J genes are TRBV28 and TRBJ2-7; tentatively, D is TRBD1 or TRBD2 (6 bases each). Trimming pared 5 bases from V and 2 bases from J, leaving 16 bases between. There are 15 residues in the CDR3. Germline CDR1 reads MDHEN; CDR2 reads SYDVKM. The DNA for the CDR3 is TGTGCCAGCAGTCTCCCGGGGGCATCCGCCTACGAGCAGTACTTC. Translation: CASSLPGASAYEQYF.

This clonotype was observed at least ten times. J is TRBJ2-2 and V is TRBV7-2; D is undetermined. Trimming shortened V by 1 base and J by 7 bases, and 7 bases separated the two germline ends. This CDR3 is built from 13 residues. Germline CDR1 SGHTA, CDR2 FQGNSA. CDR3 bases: TGTGCCAGCAGCTTAGACTCGTACGGGGAGCTGTTTTTT. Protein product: CASSLDSYGELFF.

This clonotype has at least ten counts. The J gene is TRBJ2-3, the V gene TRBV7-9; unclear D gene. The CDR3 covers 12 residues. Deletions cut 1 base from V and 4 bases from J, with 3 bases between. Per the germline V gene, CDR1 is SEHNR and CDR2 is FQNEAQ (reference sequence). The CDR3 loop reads CASSLGPDTQYF. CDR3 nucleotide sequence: TGTGCCAGCAGCTTAGGACCAGATACGCAGTATTTT.

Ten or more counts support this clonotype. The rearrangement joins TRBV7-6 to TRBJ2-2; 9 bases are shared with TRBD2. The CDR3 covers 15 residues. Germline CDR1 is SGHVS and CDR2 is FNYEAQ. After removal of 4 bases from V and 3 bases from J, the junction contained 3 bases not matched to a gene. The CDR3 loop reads CASSSTSGYTGELFF. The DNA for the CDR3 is TGTGCCAGCAGCTCGACTAGCGGCTACACCGGGGAGCTGTTTTTT.

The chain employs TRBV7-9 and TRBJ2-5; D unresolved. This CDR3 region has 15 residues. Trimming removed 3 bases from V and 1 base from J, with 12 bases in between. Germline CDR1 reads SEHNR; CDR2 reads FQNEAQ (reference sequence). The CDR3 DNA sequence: TGTGCCAGCAGCTTGTTCGGCACAACCCAAGAGACCCAGTACTTC. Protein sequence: CASSLFGTTQETQYF.

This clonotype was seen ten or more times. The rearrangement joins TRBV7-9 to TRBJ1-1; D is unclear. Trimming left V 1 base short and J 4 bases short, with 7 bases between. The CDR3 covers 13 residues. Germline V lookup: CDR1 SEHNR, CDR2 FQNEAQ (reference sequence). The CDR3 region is CASSLEEVTEAFF. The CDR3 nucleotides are TGTGCCAGCAGCTTAGAAGAGGTCACTGAAGCTTTCTTT.

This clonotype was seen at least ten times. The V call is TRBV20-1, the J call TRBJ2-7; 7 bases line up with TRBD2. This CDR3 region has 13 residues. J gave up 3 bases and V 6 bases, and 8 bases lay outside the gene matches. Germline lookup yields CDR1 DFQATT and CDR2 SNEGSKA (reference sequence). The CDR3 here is CSAWEGRVYEQYF. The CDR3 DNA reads TGCAGTGCCTGGGAGGGCCGAGTCTACGAGCAGTACTTC.

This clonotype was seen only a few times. Written as DNA, the CDR3 is TGCGCCAGCAGCCAAGACGCACTCTATAATTCACCCCTCCACTTT. This gives the protein CASSQDALYNSPLHF. This chain connects TRBV4-3 to TRBJ1-6, with D uncertain. The germline gives CDR1 LGHNA, CDR2 YSLEER. This CDR3 comprises 15 residues. Trimming pared 0 bases from V and 3 bases from J, leaving 6 bases between.

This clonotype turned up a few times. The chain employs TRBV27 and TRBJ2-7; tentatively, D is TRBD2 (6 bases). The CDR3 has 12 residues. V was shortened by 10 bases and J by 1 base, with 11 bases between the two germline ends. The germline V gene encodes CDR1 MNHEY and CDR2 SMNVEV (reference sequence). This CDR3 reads CATLSGSYEQYF. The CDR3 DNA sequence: TGTGCCACCCTTAGCGGTTCCTACGAGCAGTACTTC.

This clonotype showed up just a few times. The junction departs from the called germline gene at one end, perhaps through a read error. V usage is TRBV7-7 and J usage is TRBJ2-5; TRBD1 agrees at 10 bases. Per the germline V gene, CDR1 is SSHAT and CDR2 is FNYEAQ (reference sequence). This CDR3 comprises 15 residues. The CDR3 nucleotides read TGTGCTAGCAGCTTAGGGGGACAGGGGTCAGAGACCCAGTACTTC. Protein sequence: CASSLGGQGSETQYF. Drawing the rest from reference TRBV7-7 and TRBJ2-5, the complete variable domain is GAGVSQSPRYKVTKRGQDVTLRCDPISSHATLYWYQQALGQGPEFLTYFNYEAQPDKSGLPSDRFSAERPEGSISTLTIQRTEQRDSAMYRCASSLGGQGSETQYFGPGTRLLVL.